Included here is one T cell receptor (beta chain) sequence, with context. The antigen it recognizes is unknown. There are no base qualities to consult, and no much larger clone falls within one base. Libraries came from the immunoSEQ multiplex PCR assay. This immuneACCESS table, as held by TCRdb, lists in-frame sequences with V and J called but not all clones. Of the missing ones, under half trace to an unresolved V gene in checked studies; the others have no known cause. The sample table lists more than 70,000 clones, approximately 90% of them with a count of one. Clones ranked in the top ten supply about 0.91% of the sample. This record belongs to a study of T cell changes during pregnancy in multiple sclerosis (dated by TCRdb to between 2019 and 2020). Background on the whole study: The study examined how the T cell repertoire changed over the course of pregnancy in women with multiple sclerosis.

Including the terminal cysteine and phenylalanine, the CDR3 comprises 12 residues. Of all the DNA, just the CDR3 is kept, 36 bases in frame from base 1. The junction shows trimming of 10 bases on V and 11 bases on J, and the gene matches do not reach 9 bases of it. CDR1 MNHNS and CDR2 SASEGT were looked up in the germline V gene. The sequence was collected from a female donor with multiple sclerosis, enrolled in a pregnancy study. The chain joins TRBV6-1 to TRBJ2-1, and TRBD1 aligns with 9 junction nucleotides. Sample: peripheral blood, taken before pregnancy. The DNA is TGTGCCACCACGCAAGGACAGGGGAAGCAGTTCTTC. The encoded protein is CATTQGQGKQFF.